The 24 T cell receptor beta chains given below trace back to one sample, sequenced in a study of blood T cell repertoires in COVID-19. The data were produced by immunoSEQ multiplex PCR, yet TCRdb's version contains in-frame clones alone and is incomplete. The table shows 200,000 to 300,000 clones, with 70% to 90% occurring only once. The sequenced sample was peripheral blood. The receptors derive from a woman aged 40 to 50 who had recovered from COVID-19.

V is TRBV29-1 and J is TRBJ2-1; 7 nucleotides line up with TRBD2. This CDR3 comprises 14 residues. CDR1 SQVTM and CDR2 ANQGSEA come from the germline V gene. This CDR3 reads CTVWGRGPYNEQFF. CDR3 nucleotides: TGCACCGTGTGGGGGAGGGGCCCCTACAATGAGCAGTTCTTC.

The chain carries TRBV7-9 and TRBJ2-5; tentatively, D is TRBD1 (6 bases). Germline CDR1 and CDR2: SEHNR and FQNEAQ (reference sequence). Trimming removed 8 bases at V and 5 bases at J, with 21 bases between. The CDR3 covers 15 residues. The CDR3 DNA is TGTGCCAGCCCCCGCCAACAGGGTGGGAAGGAGACCCAGTACTTC. Translated, it gives CASPRQQGGKETQYF.

The chain uses TRBV29-1 and TRBJ2-1; 11 positions match TRBD2. CDR1 and CDR2 from the germline V gene are SQVTM and ANQGSEA. The length of the CDR3 is 13 residues. The trim removed 4 bases at V and 5 bases at J, leaving 1 base unmatched. The CDR3 here is CSVGGLADNEQFF. The CDR3 nucleotides are TGCAGCGTTGGGGGACTAGCGGACAATGAGCAGTTCTTC.

The V gene is TRBV27, the J gene TRBJ1-5; possible D gene TRBD1, 6 bases. Germline V gene sequence: CDR1 MNHEY, CDR2 SMNVEV (reference sequence). This CDR3 has 14 amino acids. The ends were cut back, 5 bases at V and 5 bases at J, with 13 bases in the middle. CDR3 protein: CASSASRGYQPQHF. CDR3 nucleotides: TGTGCCAGCAGTGCGAGTAGGGGGTATCAGCCCCAGCATTTT.

The rearrangement links TRBV2 to TRBJ2-5; D might be TRBD1 (6 bases). The CDR3 is 14 amino acids. Germline V gene lookup returns CDR1 SNHLY and CDR2 FYNNEI. Trimming cost V 6 bases and J 2 bases, with 13 bases left between them. The CDR3 nucleotides read TGTGCCAGCAGGGACGGACAGCATCAAGAGACCCAGTACTTC. It is translated as CASRDGQHQETQYF.

The rearrangement links TRBV19 to TRBJ2-2; 11 bases are a match to TRBD1. The trim removed 6 bases at V and 7 bases at J, leaving 4 bases unmatched. Germline CDR1 is LNHDA and CDR2 is SQIVND (reference sequence). The CDR3 runs to 14 residues. The CDR3 sequence: CASRDRGQVGELFF. The CDR3 DNA is TGTGCCAGTAGGGACAGGGGGCAGGTCGGGGAGCTGTTTTTT.

The chain couples TRBV9 to TRBJ2-1, with unresolved D. Trimming took off 3 bases at V and 6 bases at J, with 10 bases between the two ends. This CDR3 contains 13 residues. Germline CDR1 and CDR2: SGDLS and YYNGEE. The CDR3 DNA reads as TGTGCCAGCAGCGGAGCCCCCCCCAATGAGCAGTTCTTC. Amino acid sequence: CASSGAPPNEQFF.

This clone was detected a few times. V usage is TRBV3-1 (or the pseudogene TRBV3-2) and J usage is TRBJ2-1, with TRBD2 matching 10 bases. The CDR3 consists of 12 residues. The trim removed 8 bases at V and 7 bases at J, leaving 2 bases unmatched. Germline CDR1 LGHDT, CDR2 YNNKEL (reference sequence). CDR3 region: CASGSGRNEQFF. The DNA for the CDR3 is TGTGCCAGCGGTAGCGGGAGGAATGAGCAGTTCTTC.

The DNA for the CDR3 is TGTGCCAGCAGCTTGCCGTCGGGGAGAGGGGAGGGCACTGAAGCTTTCTTT. Protein: CASSLPSGRGEGTEAFF. The chain has TRBV5-6 and TRBJ1-1, with a possible D match to TRBD1 (5 bases). CDR1 and CDR2 (germline): SGHDT, YYEEEE. The CDR3 extends over 17 amino acids. Trimming removed 1 base at V and 4 bases at J, with 20 bases between.

This chain links TRBV28 with TRBJ1-1; D is ambiguous. The V and J ends lost 8 bases and 4 bases respectively, with 11 bases between them. The CDR3 length is 12 residues. Germline lookup yields CDR1 MDHEN and CDR2 SYDVKM. CDR3 sequence (DNA): TGTGCCAGCGAACGGGTTGGCACTGAAGCTTTCTTT. Translation: CASERVGTEAFF.

The chain is built from TRBV6-6 and TRBJ2-1, with a weak D call TRBD2 (5 bases). The V end lost 6 bases, the J end lost 0 bases, and 12 bases lay between the germline ends. This CDR3 comprises 15 residues. Looked up from germline, CDR1 is MNHNY and CDR2 is SVGAGI (reference sequence). The CDR3 sequence is CASSQAAISYNEQFF. The CDR3 DNA follows: TGTGCCAGCAGCCAAGCGGCGATCTCCTACAATGAGCAGTTCTTC.

The CDR3 coding sequence is TGTGCCAGCAGTTACCGGGCTGGGACTACCCAGAACACCGGGGAGCTGTTTTTT. Encoded protein: CASSYRAGTTQNTGELFF. The chain combines TRBV7-9 with TRBJ2-2, with 7 bases that match TRBD2. J lost 1 base, V lost 6 bases, and 14 bases had no gene match. CDR3 size: 18 residues. Germline CDR1 reads SEHNR; CDR2 reads FQNEAQ (reference sequence).

The genes are TRBV6-5 and TRBJ1-1; the D gene is possibly TRBD1 (5 bases). The CDR3 totals 15 residues. Germline loops: CDR1 MNHEY, CDR2 SVGAGI. V lost 7 bases, J lost 4 bases, and 19 bases lay in between. In nucleotides, the CDR3 is TGTGCCAGCACCCGCCCGGGGCCGCGGGGCACTGAAGCTTTCTTT. Its translation is CASTRPGPRGTEAFF.

This chain joins TRBV9 and TRBJ2-5, with TRBD2 matching over 15 bases. Germline assignment: CDR1 SGDLS and CDR2 YYNGEE. The CDR3 covers 16 residues. Unmatched junction bases numbered 5, after V lost 3 bases and J lost 5 bases. The CDR3 bases are TGTGCCAGCAGCGCCGGACTAGCGGGAGGGCGGGAGACCCAGTACTTC. Its protein is CASSAGLAGGRETQYF.

This clone showed up just a few times. The genes are TRBV14 and TRBJ1-1; D is ambiguous. The germline V gene has CDR1 SGHDN and CDR2 FVKESK. With 3 bases removed from V and 11 bases from J, the gap between germline ends came to 19 bases. The CDR3 spans 14 residues. CDR3 nucleotide sequence: TGTGCCAGCAGCCAGGCTACGGGTCCTGTAGGCGCTTTCTTT. Protein: CASSQATGPVGAFF.

The gene calls are TRBV21-1 and TRBJ2-1; TRBD2 is the table's D call and was not checked against the DNA. TRBV21-1 is described as a pseudogene. CDR3 length equals 16 residues. The CDR3 coding sequence is TGTGCCAGCAGCAATGCCCCCTGGGTGCGGGACAATGAGCAGTTCTTC. Amino acids: CASSNAPWVRDNEQFF.

V usage is TRBV6-6 and J usage is TRBJ1-2; D is unresolved. The germline CDR1 and CDR2 sequences are MNHNY and SVGAGI (reference sequence). Between the trimmed V and J ends, which lost 6 bases and 7 bases, there was a span of 9 bases. CDR3 length: 11 amino acids. The CDR3 region is CASSPRLGYTF. The CDR3 coding sequence is TGTGCCAGCAGCCCCAGACTTGGCTACACCTTC.

The rearrangement joins TRBV9 to TRBJ1-5, with D perhaps TRBD1 (5 bases). Germline loops: CDR1 SGDLS, CDR2 YYNGEE. The CDR3 sequence is 14 residues long. The ends were cut back, 4 bases at V and 5 bases at J, with 13 bases in the middle. CDR3 coding DNA: TGTGCCAGCAGCCCTCGGGGGAGGGATCAGCCCCAGCATTTT. This codes for CASSPRGRDQPQHF.

V and J are TRBV10-3 and TRBJ1-2, with D perhaps TRBD1 (6 bases). Germline assignment: CDR1 ENHRY and CDR2 SYGVKD. This CDR3 has 17 residues. V shed 3 bases and J shed 6 bases, with 23 bases lying between them. This CDR3 is CAISDGGGPTAVDGYTF. CDR3 DNA sequence: TGTGCCATCAGTGATGGGGGGGGCCCGACAGCGGTGGATGGCTACACCTTC.

The chain uses TRBV4-2 and TRBJ2-3; 12 bases line up with TRBD2. The ends lost 0 bases at V and 1 base at J; junction bases unmatched: 2. The CDR3 contains 17 residues. Germline CDR1 and CDR2: LGHNA and YNFKEQ. CDR3 nucleotide sequence: TGTGCCAGCAGCCAAGAAGGGACTAGCGGGCGCACAGATACGCAGTATTTT. It translates to CASSQEGTSGRTDTQYF.

The J gene is TRBJ2-7, the V gene TRBV10-3; tentative D call: TRBD1 (6 bases). The germline CDR1 and CDR2 sequences are ENHRY and SYGVKD. The CDR3 covers 12 residues. Trimming took 5 bases from V and 5 from J, leaving 10 bases between them. As DNA, the CDR3 is TGTGCCATCAGTTGGGGGCGTGACGAGCAGTACTTC. Its protein product is CAISWGRDEQYF.

The genes are TRBV30 and TRBJ1-5; 7 bases align to TRBD1. With 3 bases clipped from V and 1 base from J, the junction kept 12 bases outside the gene matches. The CDR3 contains 17 residues. Germline V gene sequence: CDR1 GTSNPN, CDR2 SVGIG (reference sequence). The DNA of the CDR3 is TGTGCCTGGAGCAGGGGGAAGGGGCCGGGGAGCAATCAGCCCCAGCATTTT. The encoded protein is CAWSRGKGPGSNQPQHF. The full variable domain, rest sourced from reference TRBV30 and TRBJ1-5, is SQTIHQWPATLVQPVGSPLSLECTVEGTSNPNLYWYRQAAGRGLQLLFYSVGIGQISSEVPQNLSASRPQDRQFILSSKKLLLSDSGFYLCAWSRGKGPGSNQPQHFGDGTRLSIL.

V and J are TRBV5-1 and TRBJ2-3; 14 bases align to TRBD2. V trimming: 6 bases; J trimming: 5 bases; junction bases outside the gene matches: 14. CDR1 SGHRS and CDR2 YFSETQ come from the germline V gene. The CDR3 consists of 18 residues. The CDR3 DNA sequence: TGCGCCAGCACCAACCTCATCCCCGGGACTAGCGGGAGAGATACGCAGTATTTT. Residues: CASTNLIPGTSGRDTQYF.

This clone came up once. The V gene is TRBV27, the J gene TRBJ1-1; D is undetermined. CDR1 MNHEY and CDR2 SMNVEV come from the germline V gene (reference sequence). Trimming removed 4 bases from V and 3 bases from J, with 12 bases in between. This CDR3 region has 14 residues. CDR3 amino acids: CASSSPGWDTEAFF. The DNA of the CDR3 is TGTGCCAGCAGTTCCCCCGGGTGGGACACTGAAGCTTTCTTT.